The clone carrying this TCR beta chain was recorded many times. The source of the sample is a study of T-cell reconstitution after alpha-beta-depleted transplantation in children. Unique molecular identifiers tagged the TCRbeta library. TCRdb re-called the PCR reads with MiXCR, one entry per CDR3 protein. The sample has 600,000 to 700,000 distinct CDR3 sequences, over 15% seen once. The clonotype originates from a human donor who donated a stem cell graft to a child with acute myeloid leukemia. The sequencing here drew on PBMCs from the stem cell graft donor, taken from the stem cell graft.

The CDR3 loop is CASSDPTGYRTEAFF. For the CDR3, the DNA is TGCGCCAGCAGCGACCCGACAGGGTACAGGACTGAAGCTTTCTTT. The rearrangement links TRBV5-1 to TRBJ1-1; 7 nucleotides align to TRBD1. There are 15 residues in the CDR3. Germline-derived CDR1 and CDR2 are SGHRS and YFSETQ. V trimming: 4 bases; J trimming: 5 bases; junction bases outside the gene matches: 11.